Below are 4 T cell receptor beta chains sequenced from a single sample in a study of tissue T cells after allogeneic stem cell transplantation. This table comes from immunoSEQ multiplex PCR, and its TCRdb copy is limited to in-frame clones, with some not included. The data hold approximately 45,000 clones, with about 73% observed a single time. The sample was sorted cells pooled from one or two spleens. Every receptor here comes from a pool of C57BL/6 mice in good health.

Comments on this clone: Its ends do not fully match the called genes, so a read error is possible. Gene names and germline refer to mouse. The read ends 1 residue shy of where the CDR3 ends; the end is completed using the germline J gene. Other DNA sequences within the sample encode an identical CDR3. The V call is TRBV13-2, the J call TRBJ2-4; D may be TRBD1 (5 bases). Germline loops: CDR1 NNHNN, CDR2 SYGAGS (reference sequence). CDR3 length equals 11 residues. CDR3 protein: CASGDDSTLYF. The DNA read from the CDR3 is TGTGCCAGCGGCGATGACAGCACCTTGTAC.

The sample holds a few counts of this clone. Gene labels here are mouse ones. The CDR3 DNA, read in part, is TGTGGTGCTAGGGACTGGGGTGCTGAGCAGTTC. It codes for CGARDWGAEQF. The full CDR3 protein reads CGARDWGAEQFF. The chain carries TRBV20 and TRBJ2-1; D might be TRBD2 (6 bases). From the germline J gene comes the end of the CDR3, since the read stops 1 residue before it. Germline V gene data show CDR1 as GFQATS and CDR2 as STVNSAI. The V gene lost 0 bases and the J gene lost 6 bases, with 6 bases spanning the gap. The length of the CDR3 is 12 residues.

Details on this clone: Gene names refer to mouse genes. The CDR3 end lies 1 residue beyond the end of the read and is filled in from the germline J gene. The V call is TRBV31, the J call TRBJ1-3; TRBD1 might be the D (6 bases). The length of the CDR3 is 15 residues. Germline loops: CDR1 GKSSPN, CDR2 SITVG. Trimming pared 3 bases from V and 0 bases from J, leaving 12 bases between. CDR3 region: CAWSRQDYSGNTLYF. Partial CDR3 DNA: TGTGCCTGGAGCAGACAGGACTATTCTGGAAATACGCTCTAT.

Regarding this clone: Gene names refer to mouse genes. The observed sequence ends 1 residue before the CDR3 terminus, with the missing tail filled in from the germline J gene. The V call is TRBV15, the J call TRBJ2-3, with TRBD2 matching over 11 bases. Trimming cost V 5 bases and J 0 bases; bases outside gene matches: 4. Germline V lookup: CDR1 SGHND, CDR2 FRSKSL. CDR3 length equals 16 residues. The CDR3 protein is CASSPGLGASAETLYF. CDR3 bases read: TGTGCCAGCAGTCCGGGACTGGGGGCTAGTGCAGAAACGCTGTAT.